The 30 T cell receptor beta chains in this list originate from one sample, sequenced in a study of blood T cell repertoires in COVID-19. Sequencing was performed with immunoSEQ multiplex PCR; in TCRdb, only in-frame clones are kept and a portion is missing. The repertoire holds about 100,000 clones, with 90% as singletons. The sample was peripheral blood. The receptors were sampled from a human donor with active COVID-19. The donor label of this sample is uncertain.

The rearrangement links TRBV7-9 to TRBJ1-3, with a tentative D call TRBD1 (5 bases). Germline V CDR1 and CDR2: SEHNR, FQNEAQ (reference sequence). The V end was cut by 2 bases, the J end by 1 base, with 9 bases between. This CDR3 has 15 residues. CDR3 residues: CASSLISGSGNTIYF. The CDR3 coding sequence is TGTGCCAGCAGCTTAATATCAGGGTCTGGAAACACCATATATTTT.

In its sample, this clone was seen a few times. The chain joins TRBV28 to TRBJ1-2; D is perhaps TRBD1 (6 bases). This CDR3 region has 14 residues. In germline, CDR1 is MDHEN, CDR2 SYDVKM. The V gene lost 3 bases and the J gene lost 4 bases, with 12 bases spanning the gap. The CDR3 reads CASSLAGEFYGYTF. In DNA, the CDR3 is TGTGCCAGCAGTTTGGCAGGGGAGTTCTATGGCTACACCTTC.

The chain has TRBV15 and TRBJ1-3; D may be TRBD1 (5 bases). CDR1 is LNHNV, CDR2 YYDKDF, per germline (reference sequence). This CDR3 is 15 amino acids long. V lost 0 bases and J 2 bases, leaving 8 bases between the germline ends. The CDR3 loop reads CATSRDWGPGNTIYF. The CDR3 DNA sequence: TGTGCCACCAGCAGAGATTGGGGCCCTGGAAACACCATATATTTT.

The V gene is TRBV18, the J gene TRBJ2-3; D gene unclear. Germline V gene lookup returns CDR1 KGHSH and CDR2 LQKENI. Trimming cost V 0 bases and J 5 bases, with 6 bases left between them. The CDR3 totals 13 residues. The DNA for the CDR3 is TGTGCCAGCTCACCACCGCCACAAGATACGCAGTATTTT. This codes for CASSPPPQDTQYF.

J is TRBJ2-5 and V is TRBV7-2, with D perhaps TRBD1 (6 bases). The ends were cut back, 2 bases at V and 5 bases at J, with 18 bases in the middle. From germline, CDR1 is SGHTA and CDR2 FQGNSA. The CDR3 extends over 16 amino acids. CDR3 nucleotide sequence: TGTGCCAGCAGCTTAAGAGGACAGAGGTTAATGGAGACCCAGTACTTC. This encodes CASSLRGQRLMETQYF.

The rearrangement links TRBV12-3 or TRBV12-4 to TRBJ1-1; D uncertain. V lost 3 bases to trimming and J lost 1 base, with 6 bases between them. This CDR3 comprises 13 residues. Here the CDR3 DNA reads TGTGCCAGCAGTTTTTCGGGGAACACTGAAGCTTTCTTT. Translating gives CASSFSGNTEAFF.

The chain employs TRBV11-2 and TRBJ1-1; tentatively, D is TRBD1 (5 bases). Trimming left V 3 bases short and J 10 bases short, with 18 bases between. This CDR3 spans 14 amino acids. CDR1 is SGHAT and CDR2 is FQNNGV in the germline V gene. The CDR3 nucleotides are TGTGCCAGCAGCTTGTTGAGGGTGCGGAGGGGAGCTTTCTTT. Its translation is CASSLLRVRRGAFF. The entire variable domain, with the rest obtained from reference TRBV11-2 and TRBJ1-1, is as follows: EAGVAQSPRYKIIEKRQSVAFWCNPISGHATLYWYQQILGQGPKLLIQFQNNGVVDDSQLPKDRFSAERLKGVDSTLKIQPAKLEDSAVYLCASSLLRVRRGAFFGQGTRLTVV.

This clone turned up a few times. V usage is TRBV18 and J usage is TRBJ1-5; TRBD1 matches at 8 bases. The CDR3 runs to 14 residues. Per germline, CDR1 KGHSH and CDR2 LQKENI. V lost 5 bases, J lost 7 bases, and 7 bases stayed unmatched. The CDR3 is CASSAQGVGQPQHF. Written as DNA, the CDR3 is TGTGCCAGCTCAGCACAGGGGGTCGGGCAGCCCCAGCATTTT.

The V gene is TRBV7-9, the J gene TRBJ1-1, with 10 bases fitting TRBD1. Germline CDR1 reads SEHNR; CDR2 reads FQNEAQ (reference sequence). CDR3 length: 14 amino acids. V lost 6 bases to trimming and J lost 5 bases; unmatched junction nucleotides: 6. CDR3 bases: TGTGCCAGCAGGAGGGGGACAGGGGTTACTGAAGCTTTCTTT. Protein: CASRRGTGVTEAFF. The whole variable domain, filled in from reference TRBV7-9 and TRBJ1-1, reads DTGVSQNPRHKITKRGQNVTFRCDPISEHNRLYWYRQTLGQGPEFLTYFQNEAQLEKSRLLSDRFSAERPKGSFSTLEIQRTEQGDSAMYLCASRRGTGVTEAFFGQGTRLTVV.

The CDR3 sequence is CASSFGQGTNEKLFF. The CDR3 DNA reads as TGTGCCAGCAGCTTCGGGCAGGGGACTAATGAAAAACTGTTTTTT. The chain carries TRBV7-9 and TRBJ1-4, with TRBD1 as a possible D gene (6 bases). Germline assignment: CDR1 SEHNR and CDR2 FQNEAQ (reference sequence). This CDR3 has 15 residues. Trimming took off 3 bases at V and 2 bases at J, with 10 bases between the two ends.

The V call is TRBV7-8, the J call TRBJ2-2; 9 nucleotides match TRBD2. There are 14 residues in the CDR3. From germline, CDR1 is SGHVS and CDR2 FQNEAQ. Trimming at V came to 3 bases and at J to 9 bases, leaving 5 bases not matched to a gene. The CDR3 sequence: CASSFGGGARELFF. CDR3 nucleotide sequence: TGTGCCAGCAGCTTCGGCGGGGGGGCCCGGGAGCTGTTTTTT.

This clone was counted once. The V call is TRBV7-8, the J call TRBJ2-3, with D possibly TRBD2 on 7 matching bases. Per the germline V gene, CDR1 is SGHVS and CDR2 is FQNEAQ. V dropped 0 bases and J dropped 1 base, with 8 bases sitting between them. This CDR3 spans 15 amino acids. CDR3 nucleotides: TGTGCCAGCAGCTTAGCGGGGGGGCGCACAGATACGCAGTATTTT. It codes for CASSLAGGRTDTQYF.

As regards this clone: One end of the junction is discordant with germline, which a read error may explain. This chain connects TRBV6-1 to TRBJ2-2; 7 bases are a match to TRBD1. CDR1 is MNHNS and CDR2 is SASEGT in the germline V gene. The CDR3 loop spans 14 amino acids. The DNA for the CDR3 is TGTGCCAGCCGTGAACAGGGGTGGGCCGGGGAGCTGTTTTTT. Amino acids: CASREQGWAGELFF.

This clone was counted a single time. The chain couples TRBV3-1 (or the pseudogene TRBV3-2) to TRBJ1-1; no firm D call. The germline CDR1 and CDR2 sequences are LGHDT and YNNKEL (reference sequence). The CDR3 is 12 residues long. Deletions cut 1 base from V and 5 bases from J, with 5 bases between. The CDR3 coding sequence is TGTGCCAGCAGCCAAGCGGGAACTGAAGCTTTCTTT. Its translation is CASSQAGTEAFF.

This chain connects TRBV5-1 to TRBJ2-1; weak D call: TRBD1 (6 bases). The CDR3 length is 11 residues. V was shortened by 5 bases and J by 11 bases, with 11 bases between the two germline ends. The germline gives CDR1 SGHRS, CDR2 YFSETQ. The CDR3 loop reads CASRLGQQQFF. CDR3 nucleotides: TGCGCCAGCAGACTCGGACAGCAGCAGTTCTTC.

This sequence joins TRBV18 and TRBJ1-3; the D is unclear. CDR3 size: 13 residues. The V gene's germline CDR1 is KGHSH and CDR2 LQKENI. V lost 5 bases to trimming and J lost 2 bases, with 7 bases between them. CDR3 nucleotide sequence: TGTGCCAGCTCATCAGGCGCTGGAAACACCATATATTTT. Protein sequence: CASSSGAGNTIYF.

The chain is built from TRBV11-2 and TRBJ2-1; 12 positions match TRBD2. V gave up 6 bases and J gave up 5 bases; unmatched junction bases: 8. CDR1 SGHAT and CDR2 FQNNGV come from the germline V gene. The CDR3 is made up of 16 amino acids. The CDR3 sequence: CASRTLAGGRDNEQFF. CDR3 sequence (DNA): TGTGCCAGCAGAACCCTAGCGGGGGGGCGCGACAATGAGCAGTTCTTC.

This clone was counted a single time. The chain carries TRBV4-3 and TRBJ1-3; TRBD1 matches at 7 bases. This CDR3 spans 13 amino acids. V was clipped by 4 bases and J by 4 bases; unmatched bases: 1. Germline lookup yields CDR1 LGHNA and CDR2 YSLEER. In nucleotides, the CDR3 is TGCGCCAGCAGCCGGGACAGCGGAAACACCATATATTTT. Amino acid sequence: CASSRDSGNTIYF.

This rearrangement joins TRBV4-1 to TRBJ1-2; D gene ambiguous. The CDR3 length is 13 residues. Germline CDR1 and CDR2: MGHRA and YSYEKL. Trimming removed 4 bases from V and 5 bases from J, with 11 bases in between. In DNA, the CDR3 is TGCGCCAGCAGCCCGGACTGGCGGTATGGCTACACCTTC. As protein: CASSPDWRYGYTF.

The J gene is TRBJ1-1, the V gene TRBV18, with D possibly TRBD1 on 5 matching bases. This CDR3 is built from 15 residues. In germline, CDR1 is KGHSH, CDR2 LQKENI. V was shortened by 6 bases and J by 0 bases, with 14 bases between the two germline ends. The CDR3 DNA sequence: TGTGCCAGCTCTGCGGGGGGTCTCATGAACACTGAAGCTTTCTTT. Translated: CASSAGGLMNTEAFF.

This chain uses TRBV3-1 (or the pseudogene TRBV3-2) with TRBJ2-1, with TRBD2 identical over 10 bases. CDR3 length: 15 amino acids. Germline CDR1 LGHDT, CDR2 YNNKEL (reference sequence). Trimming cost V 1 base and J 9 bases; bases outside gene matches: 6. The CDR3 loop is CASSQAERGGSEQFF. The CDR3 coding sequence is TGTGCCAGCAGCCAAGCGGAGCGGGGGGGGAGTGAGCAGTTCTTC.

The V call is TRBV5-6, the J call TRBJ2-7; the D gene is possibly TRBD2 (5 bases). Trimming pared 2 bases from V and 7 bases from J, leaving 13 bases between. The CDR3 runs 13 residues. Germline lookup yields CDR1 SGHDT and CDR2 YYEEEE. As DNA, the CDR3 is TGTGCCAGCAGCTTTTCAGTAACGGGGGAGCAGTACTTC. It translates to CASSFSVTGEQYF. Variable domain in full (rest from reference TRBV5-6 and TRBJ2-7): DAGVTQSPTHLIKTRGQQVTLRCSPKSGHDTVSWYQQALGQGPQFIFQYYEEEERQRGNFPDRFSGHQFPNYSSELNVNALLLGDSALYLCASSFSVTGEQYFGPGTRLTVT.

V is TRBV7-2 and J is TRBJ2-5; 11 nucleotides agree with TRBD2. Per germline, CDR1 SGHTA and CDR2 FQGNSA. V dropped 9 bases and J dropped 5; count of bases not matched to a gene: 5. The CDR3 sequence is 13 residues long. CDR3 DNA sequence: TGTGCCAGTCGTCGGACTAGCGGGGAGACCCAGTACTTC. Translating gives CASRRTSGETQYF.

This clone was seen a handful of times. This chain uses TRBV7-9 with TRBJ1-1, with D perhaps matching TRBD1 (5 bases). Germline V gives CDR1 SEHNR, CDR2 FQNEAQ (reference sequence). The V gene lost 5 bases and the J gene lost 1 base, with 11 bases spanning the gap. This CDR3 region has 14 residues. The chain's CDR3 is CASSPDRRNTEAFF. In DNA, the CDR3 is TGTGCCAGCAGCCCAGACAGACGGAACACTGAAGCTTTCTTT.

The rearrangement joins TRBV12-3 or TRBV12-4 to TRBJ1-2, with D possibly matching TRBD1 (5 bases). The CDR3 covers 12 residues. Trimming removed 6 bases at V and 4 bases at J, with 9 bases between. CDR3 sequence (DNA): TGTGCCAGCAGCCCTACAGGCTATGGCTACACCTTC. Its protein product is CASSPTGYGYTF.

The CDR3 protein is CASRRDRETGELFF. The CDR3 DNA is TGTGCCAGCAGGCGGGACAGGGAGACCGGGGAGCTGTTTTTT. The chain combines TRBV6-6 with TRBJ2-2, with 9 bases fitting TRBD1. Germline values: CDR1 MNHNY, CDR2 SVGAGI (reference sequence). The trim removed 6 bases at V and 5 bases at J, leaving 4 bases unmatched. The CDR3 spans 14 residues.

The genes are TRBV11-1 and TRBJ2-7, with TRBD1 matching over 10 bases. The CDR3 is 14 residues long. The ends lost 5 bases at V and 2 bases at J; junction bases unmatched: 3. CDR1 and CDR2 from the germline V gene are SGHAT and FQDESV (reference sequence). The CDR3 is CASSPGQGAYEQYF. The CDR3 region has the DNA TGTGCCAGCAGCCCCGGACAGGGGGCCTACGAGCAGTACTTC.

This chain uses TRBV2 with TRBJ1-2; 7 bases fit TRBD1. V trimming: 8 bases; J trimming: 4 bases; junction bases outside the gene matches: 10. This CDR3 is built from 14 residues. The V gene's germline CDR1 is SNHLY and CDR2 FYNNEI. CDR3 bases: TGTGCCAGCCGAATGGGACAGTCGGGCTATGGCTACACCTTC. Encoded protein: CASRMGQSGYGYTF. The variable domain in full, completed from reference TRBV2 and TRBJ1-2, reads EPEVTQTPSHQVTQMGQEVILRCVPISNHLYFYWYRQILGQKVEFLVSFYNNEISEKSEIFDDQFSVERPDGSNFTLKIRSTKLEDSAMYFCASRMGQSGYGYTFGSGTRLTVV.

The genes are TRBV10-3 and TRBJ1-5; no definite D call. From germline, CDR1 is ENHRY and CDR2 SYGVKD. V was clipped by 5 bases and J by 6 bases, with 8 bases between them. CDR3 length: 12 amino acids. CDR3 sequence: CAISYPSQPQHF. The CDR3 nucleotides are TGTGCCATCAGTTACCCCAGTCAGCCCCAGCATTTT.

This clone was seen a handful of times. The chain recombines TRBV21-1 with TRBJ2-7; the DNA was not compared with TRBD1, the D call given in the table. TRBV21-1 is annotated as a pseudogene. The CDR3 has 14 amino acids. CDR3 nucleotide sequence: TGTGCCAGCAGCAAAAGGGGTTTGTCCTACGAGCAGTACTTC. Its protein product is CASSKRGLSYEQYF.